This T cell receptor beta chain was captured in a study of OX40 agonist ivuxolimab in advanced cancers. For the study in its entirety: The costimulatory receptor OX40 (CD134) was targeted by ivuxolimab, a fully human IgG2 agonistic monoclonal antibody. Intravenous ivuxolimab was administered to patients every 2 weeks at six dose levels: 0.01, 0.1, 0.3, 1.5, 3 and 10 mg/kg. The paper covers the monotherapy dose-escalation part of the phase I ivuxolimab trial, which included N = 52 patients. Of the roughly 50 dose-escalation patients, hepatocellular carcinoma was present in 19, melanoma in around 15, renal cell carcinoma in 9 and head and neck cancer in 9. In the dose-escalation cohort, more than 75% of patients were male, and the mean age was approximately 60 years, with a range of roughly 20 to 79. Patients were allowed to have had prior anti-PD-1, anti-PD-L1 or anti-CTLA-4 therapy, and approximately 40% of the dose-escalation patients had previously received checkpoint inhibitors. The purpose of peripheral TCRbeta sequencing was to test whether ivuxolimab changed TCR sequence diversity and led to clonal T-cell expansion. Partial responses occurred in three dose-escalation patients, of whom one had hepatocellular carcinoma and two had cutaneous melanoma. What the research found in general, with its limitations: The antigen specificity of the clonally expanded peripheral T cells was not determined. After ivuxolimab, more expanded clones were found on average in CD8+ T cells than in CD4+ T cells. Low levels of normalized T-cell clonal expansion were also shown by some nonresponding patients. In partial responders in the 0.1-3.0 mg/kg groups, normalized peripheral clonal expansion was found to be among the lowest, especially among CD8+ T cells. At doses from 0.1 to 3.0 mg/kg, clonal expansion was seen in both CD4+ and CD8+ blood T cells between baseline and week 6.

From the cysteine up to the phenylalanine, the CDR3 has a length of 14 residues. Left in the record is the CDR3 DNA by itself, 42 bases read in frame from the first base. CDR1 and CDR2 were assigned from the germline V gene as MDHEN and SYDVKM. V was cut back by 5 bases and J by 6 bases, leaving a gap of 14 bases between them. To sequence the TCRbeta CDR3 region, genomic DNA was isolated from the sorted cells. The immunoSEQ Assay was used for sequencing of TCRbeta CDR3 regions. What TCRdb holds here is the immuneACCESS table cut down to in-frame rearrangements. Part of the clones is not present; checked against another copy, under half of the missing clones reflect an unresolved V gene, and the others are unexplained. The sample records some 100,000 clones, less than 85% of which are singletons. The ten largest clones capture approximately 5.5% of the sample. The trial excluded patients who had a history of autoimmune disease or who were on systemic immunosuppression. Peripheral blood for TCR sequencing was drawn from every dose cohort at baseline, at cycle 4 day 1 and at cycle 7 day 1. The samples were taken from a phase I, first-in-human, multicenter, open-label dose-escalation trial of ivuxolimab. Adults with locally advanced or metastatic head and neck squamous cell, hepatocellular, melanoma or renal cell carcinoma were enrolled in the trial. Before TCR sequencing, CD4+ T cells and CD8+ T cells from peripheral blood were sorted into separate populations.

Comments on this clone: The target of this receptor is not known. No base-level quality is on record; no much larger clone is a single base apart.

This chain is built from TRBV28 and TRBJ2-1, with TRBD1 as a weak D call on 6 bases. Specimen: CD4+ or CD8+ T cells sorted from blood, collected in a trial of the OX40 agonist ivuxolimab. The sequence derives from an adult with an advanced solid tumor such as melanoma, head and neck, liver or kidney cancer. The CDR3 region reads CASSTDRPSNEQFF. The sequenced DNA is TGTGCCAGCAGTACTGACAGGCCTAGCAATGAGCAGTTCTTC.